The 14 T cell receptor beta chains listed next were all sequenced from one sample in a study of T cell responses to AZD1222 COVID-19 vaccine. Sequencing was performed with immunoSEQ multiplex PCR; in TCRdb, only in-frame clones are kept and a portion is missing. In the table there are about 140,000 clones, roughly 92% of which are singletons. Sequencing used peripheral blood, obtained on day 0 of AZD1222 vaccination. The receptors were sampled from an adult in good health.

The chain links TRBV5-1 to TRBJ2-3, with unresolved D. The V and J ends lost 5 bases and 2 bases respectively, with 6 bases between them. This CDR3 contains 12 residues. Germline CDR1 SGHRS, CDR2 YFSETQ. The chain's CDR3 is CASRGNTDTQYF. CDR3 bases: TGCGCCAGCAGAGGTAACACAGATACGCAGTATTTT.

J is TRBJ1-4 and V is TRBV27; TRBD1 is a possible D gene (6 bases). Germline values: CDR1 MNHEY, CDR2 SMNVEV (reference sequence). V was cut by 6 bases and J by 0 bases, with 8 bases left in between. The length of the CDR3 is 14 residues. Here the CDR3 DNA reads TGTGCCAGCAGGAGGACAGCAACTAATGAAAAACTGTTTTTT. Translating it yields CASRRTATNEKLFF. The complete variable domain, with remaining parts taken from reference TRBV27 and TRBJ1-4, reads EAQVTQNPRYLITVTGKKLTVTCSQNMNHEYMSWYRQDPGLGLRQIYYSMNVEVTDKGDVPEGYKVSRKEKRNFPLILESPSPNQTSLYFCASRRTATNEKLFFGSGTQLSVL.

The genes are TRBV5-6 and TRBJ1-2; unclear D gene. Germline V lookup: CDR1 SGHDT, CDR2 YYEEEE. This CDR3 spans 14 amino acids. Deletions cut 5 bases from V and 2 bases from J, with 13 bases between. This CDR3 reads CASSPMERNYGYTF. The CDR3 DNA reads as TGTGCCAGCAGTCCTATGGAGAGGAACTATGGCTACACCTTC.

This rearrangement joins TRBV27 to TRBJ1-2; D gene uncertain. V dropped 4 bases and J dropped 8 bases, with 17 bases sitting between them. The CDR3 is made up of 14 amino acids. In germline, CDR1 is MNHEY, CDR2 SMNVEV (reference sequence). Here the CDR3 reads CASSSSDKVGGYTF. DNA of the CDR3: TGTGCCAGCAGTTCCTCGGATAAAGTGGGAGGCTACACCTTC.

For the CDR3, the DNA is TGTGCCAGCAGCCGTAAAGGGGGACAGACCGAGCAGTACTTC. Amino acids: CASSRKGGQTEQYF. The genes are TRBV27 and TRBJ2-7; TRBD1 matches 7 bases. The CDR3 length is 14 residues. Germline CDR1 MNHEY, CDR2 SMNVEV (reference sequence). V lost 6 bases, J lost 6 bases, and 11 bases stayed unmatched.

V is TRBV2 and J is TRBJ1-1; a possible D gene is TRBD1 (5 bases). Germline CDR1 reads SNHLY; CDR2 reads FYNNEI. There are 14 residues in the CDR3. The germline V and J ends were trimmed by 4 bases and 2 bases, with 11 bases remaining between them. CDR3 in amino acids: CASSGDSRNTEAFF. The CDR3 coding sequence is TGTGCCAGCAGTGGAGACAGCAGAAACACTGAAGCTTTCTTT. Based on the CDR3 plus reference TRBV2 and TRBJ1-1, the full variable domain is EPEVTQTPSHQVTQMGQEVILRCVPISNHLYFYWYRQILGQKVEFLVSFYNNEISEKSEIFDDQFSVERPDGSNFTLKIRSTKLEDSAMYFCASSGDSRNTEAFFGQGTRLTVV.

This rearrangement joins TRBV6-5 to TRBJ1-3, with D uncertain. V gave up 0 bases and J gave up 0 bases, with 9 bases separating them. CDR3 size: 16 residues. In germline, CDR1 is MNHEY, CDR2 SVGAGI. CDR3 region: CASSYSLGRSGNTIYF. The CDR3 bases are TGTGCCAGCAGTTACTCCTTGGGTCGCTCTGGAAACACCATATATTTT.

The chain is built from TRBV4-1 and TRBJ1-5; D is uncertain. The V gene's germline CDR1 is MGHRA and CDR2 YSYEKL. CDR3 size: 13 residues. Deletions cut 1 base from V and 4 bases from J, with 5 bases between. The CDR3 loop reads CASSQGTNQPQHF. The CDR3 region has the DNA TGCGCCAGCAGCCAAGGCACGAATCAGCCCCAGCATTTT.

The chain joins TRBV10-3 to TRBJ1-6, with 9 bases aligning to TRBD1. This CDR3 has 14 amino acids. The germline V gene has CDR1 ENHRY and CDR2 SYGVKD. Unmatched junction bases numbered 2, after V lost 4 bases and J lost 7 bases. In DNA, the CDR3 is TGTGCCATCAGTGGGGGACAGGGAAATTCACCCCTCCACTTT. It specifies CAISGGQGNSPLHF.

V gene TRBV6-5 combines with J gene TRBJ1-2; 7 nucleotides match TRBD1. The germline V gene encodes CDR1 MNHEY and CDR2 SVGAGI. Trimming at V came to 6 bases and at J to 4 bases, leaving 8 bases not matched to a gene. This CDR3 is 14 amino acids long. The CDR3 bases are TGTGCCAGCAGCTCCCCAAGACAGGGCTATGGCTACACCTTC. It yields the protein CASSSPRQGYGYTF.

DNA for the CDR3: TGTGCCAGTAGTATTGGGACAGGGGAGCAGTACTTC. Its translation is CASSIGTGEQYF. V and J are TRBV19 and TRBJ2-7, with 9 bases identical to TRBD1. Germline CDR1 is LNHDA and CDR2 is SQIVND (reference sequence). The CDR3 totals 12 residues. V was pared by 3 bases and J by 7 bases, with 1 base of the junction left unmatched. Complete variable domain (other parts from reference TRBV19 and TRBJ2-7): DGGITQSPKYLFRKEGQNVTLSCEQNLNHDAMYWYRQDPGQGLRLIYYSQIVNDFQKGDIAEGYSVSREKKESFPLTVTSAQKNPTAFYLCASSIGTGEQYFGPGTRLTVT.

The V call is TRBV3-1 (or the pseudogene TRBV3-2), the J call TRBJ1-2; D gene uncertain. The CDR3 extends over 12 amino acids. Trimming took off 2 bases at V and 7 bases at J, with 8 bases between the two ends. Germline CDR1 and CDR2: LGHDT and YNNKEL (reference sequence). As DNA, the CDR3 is TGTGCCAGCAGCCAAATAGAAGTTGGCTACACCTTC. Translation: CASSQIEVGYTF.

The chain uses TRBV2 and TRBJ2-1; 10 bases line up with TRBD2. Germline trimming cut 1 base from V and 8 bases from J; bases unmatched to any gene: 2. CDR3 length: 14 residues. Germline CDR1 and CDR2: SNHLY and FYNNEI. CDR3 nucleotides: TGTGCCAGCAGTGAAGGGGGGACTAGCGATGAGCAGTTCTTC. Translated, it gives CASSEGGTSDEQFF.

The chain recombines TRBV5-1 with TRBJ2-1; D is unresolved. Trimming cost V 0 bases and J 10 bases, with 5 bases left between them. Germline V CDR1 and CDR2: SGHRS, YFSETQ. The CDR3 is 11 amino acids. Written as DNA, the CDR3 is TGCGCCAGCAGCTTGGAGGAGGAGCAGTTCTTC. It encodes CASSLEEEQFF.